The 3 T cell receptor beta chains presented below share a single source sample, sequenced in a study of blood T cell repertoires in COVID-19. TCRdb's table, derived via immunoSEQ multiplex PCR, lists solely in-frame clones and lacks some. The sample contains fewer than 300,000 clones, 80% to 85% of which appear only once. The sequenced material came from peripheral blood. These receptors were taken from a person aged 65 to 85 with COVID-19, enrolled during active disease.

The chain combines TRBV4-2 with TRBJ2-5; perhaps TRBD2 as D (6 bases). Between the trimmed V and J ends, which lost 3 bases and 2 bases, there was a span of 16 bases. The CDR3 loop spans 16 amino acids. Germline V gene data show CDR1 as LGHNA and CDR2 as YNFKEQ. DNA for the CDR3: TGTGCCAGCAGCCAGGCCGCTTCGGGGGTACAAGAGACCCAGTACTTC. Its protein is CASSQAASGVQETQYF.

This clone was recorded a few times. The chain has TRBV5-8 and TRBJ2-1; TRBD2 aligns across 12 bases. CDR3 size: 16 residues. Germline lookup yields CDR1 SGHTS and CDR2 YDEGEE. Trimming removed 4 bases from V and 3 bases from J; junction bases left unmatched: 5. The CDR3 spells CASSPSGRVVYNEQFF. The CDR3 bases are TGTGCCAGCAGCCCTAGCGGGAGGGTGGTCTACAATGAGCAGTTCTTC.

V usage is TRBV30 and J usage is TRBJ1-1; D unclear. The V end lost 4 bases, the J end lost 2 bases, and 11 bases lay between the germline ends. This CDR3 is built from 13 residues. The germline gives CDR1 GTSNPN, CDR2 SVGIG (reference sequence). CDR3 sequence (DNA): TGTGCCTGGACGCCAGGAATTAACACTGAAGCTTTCTTT. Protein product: CAWTPGINTEAFF.